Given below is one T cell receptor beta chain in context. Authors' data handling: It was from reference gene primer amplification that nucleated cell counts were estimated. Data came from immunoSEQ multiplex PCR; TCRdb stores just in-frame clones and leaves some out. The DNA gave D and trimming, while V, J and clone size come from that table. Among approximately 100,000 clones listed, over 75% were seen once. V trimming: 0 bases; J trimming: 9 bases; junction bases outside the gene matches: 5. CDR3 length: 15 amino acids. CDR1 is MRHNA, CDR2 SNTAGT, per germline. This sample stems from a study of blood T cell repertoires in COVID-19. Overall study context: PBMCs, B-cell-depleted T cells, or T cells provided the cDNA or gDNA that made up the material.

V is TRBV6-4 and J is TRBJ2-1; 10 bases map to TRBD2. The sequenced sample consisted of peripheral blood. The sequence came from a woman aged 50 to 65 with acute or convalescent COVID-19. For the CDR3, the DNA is TGTGCCAGCAGTGACTCGAGCGGGGGGGCGGGTGAGCAGTTCTTC. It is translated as CASSDSSGGAGEQFF.